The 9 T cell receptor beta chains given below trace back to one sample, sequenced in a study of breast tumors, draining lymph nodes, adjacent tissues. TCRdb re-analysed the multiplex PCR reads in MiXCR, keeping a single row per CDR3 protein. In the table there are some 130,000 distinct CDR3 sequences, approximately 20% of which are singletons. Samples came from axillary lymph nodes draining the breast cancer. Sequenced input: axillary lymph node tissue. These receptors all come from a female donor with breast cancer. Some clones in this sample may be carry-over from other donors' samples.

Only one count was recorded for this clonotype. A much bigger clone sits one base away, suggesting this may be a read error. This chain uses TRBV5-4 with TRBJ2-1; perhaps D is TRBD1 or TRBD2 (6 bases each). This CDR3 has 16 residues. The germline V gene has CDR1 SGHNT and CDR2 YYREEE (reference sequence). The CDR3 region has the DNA TGTGCCAGCAGCTCTGCGGGGACAAGATCCTACAATGAGCAGTCCTTC. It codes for CASSSAGTRSYNEQSF.

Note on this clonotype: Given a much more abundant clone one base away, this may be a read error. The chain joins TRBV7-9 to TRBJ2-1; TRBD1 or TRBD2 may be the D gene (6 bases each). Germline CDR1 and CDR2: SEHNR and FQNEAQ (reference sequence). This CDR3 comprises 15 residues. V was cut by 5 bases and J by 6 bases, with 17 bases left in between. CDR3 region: CASSRERGVGNEQFF. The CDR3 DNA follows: TGTGCCAGCAGCCGGGAAAGGGGGGTCGGCAATGAGCAGTTCTTC.

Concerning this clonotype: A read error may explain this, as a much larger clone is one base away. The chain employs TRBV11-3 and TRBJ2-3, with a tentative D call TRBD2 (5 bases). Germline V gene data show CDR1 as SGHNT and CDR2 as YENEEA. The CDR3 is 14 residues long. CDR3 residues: CASSLISSTDAQYF. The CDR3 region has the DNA TGTGCCAGCAGCCTGATCTCTAGCACAGATGCGCAGTATTTT.

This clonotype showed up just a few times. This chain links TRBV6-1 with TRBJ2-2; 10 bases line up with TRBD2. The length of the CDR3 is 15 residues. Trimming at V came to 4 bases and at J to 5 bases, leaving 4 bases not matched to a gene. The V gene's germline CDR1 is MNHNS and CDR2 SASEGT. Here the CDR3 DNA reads TGTGCCAGCAGTGTCGGACTAGCGGTGACCGGGGAGCTGTTTTTT. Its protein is CASSVGLAVTGELFF.

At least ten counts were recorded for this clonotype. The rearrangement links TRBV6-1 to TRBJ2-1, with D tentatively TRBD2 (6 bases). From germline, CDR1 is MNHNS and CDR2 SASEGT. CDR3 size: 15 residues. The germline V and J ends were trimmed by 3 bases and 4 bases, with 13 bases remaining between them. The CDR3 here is CASSEGSGYYNEQFF. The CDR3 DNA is TGTGCCAGCAGTGAGGGTAGCGGCTATTACAATGAGCAGTTCTTC.

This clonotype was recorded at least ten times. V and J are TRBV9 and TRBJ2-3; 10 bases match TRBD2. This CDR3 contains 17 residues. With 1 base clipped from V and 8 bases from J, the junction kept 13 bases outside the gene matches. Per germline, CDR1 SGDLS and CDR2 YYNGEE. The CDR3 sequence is CASSVRERGGHPGTQYF. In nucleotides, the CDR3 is TGTGCCAGCAGCGTAAGGGAGCGGGGGGGCCATCCGGGTACGCAGTATTTT.

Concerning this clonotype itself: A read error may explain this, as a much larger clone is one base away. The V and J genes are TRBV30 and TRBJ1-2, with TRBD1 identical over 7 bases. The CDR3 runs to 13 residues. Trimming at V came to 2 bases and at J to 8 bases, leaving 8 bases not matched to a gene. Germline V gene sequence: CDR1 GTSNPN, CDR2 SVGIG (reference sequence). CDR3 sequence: CAWSPTGVQGYTF. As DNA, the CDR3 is TGTGCCTGGAGTCCAACAGGGGTTCAAGGCTACACCTTC.

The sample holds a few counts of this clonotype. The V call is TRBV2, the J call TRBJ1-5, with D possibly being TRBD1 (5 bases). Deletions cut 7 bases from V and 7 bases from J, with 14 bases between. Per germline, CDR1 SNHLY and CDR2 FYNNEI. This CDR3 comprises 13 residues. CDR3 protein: CASILREGQPQHF. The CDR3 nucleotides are TGTGCCAGCATTTTGAGGGAGGGGCAGCCCCAGCATTTT.

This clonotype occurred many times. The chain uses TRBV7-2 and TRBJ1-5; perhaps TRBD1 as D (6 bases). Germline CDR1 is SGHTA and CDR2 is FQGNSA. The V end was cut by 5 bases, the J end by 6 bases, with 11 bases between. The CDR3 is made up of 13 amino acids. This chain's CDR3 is CASSQTGTQPQHF. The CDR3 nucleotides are TGTGCCAGCAGCCAGACAGGAACTCAGCCCCAGCATTTT. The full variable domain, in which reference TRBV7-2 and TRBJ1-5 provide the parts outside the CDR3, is GAGVSQSPSNKVTEKGKDVELRCDPISGHTALYWYRQSLGQGLEFLIYFQGNSAPDKSGLPSDRFSAERTGGSVSTLTIQRTQQEDSAVYLCASSQTGTQPQHFGDGTRLSIL.